These 2 T cell receptor beta chains came from one sample sequenced in a study of Graves' ophthalmopathy and Graves' hyperthyroidism. RNA served as the template for amplifying TCR beta CDR3 regions. HTBI-primed RT-PCR formed the first round, and a multiplex PCR formed the second. TCRdb processed the multiplex PCR reads anew with MiXCR; each CDR3 protein has one entry. The sample consists of almost 750,000 distinct CDR3 sequences, roughly 40% of them appearing once. What was sequenced was peripheral blood. These TCRs come from an adult man with Graves' ophthalmopathy.

The rearrangement uses TRBV11-3 and TRBJ2-7, with D possibly matching TRBD1 (5 bases). V gave up 2 bases and J gave up 6 bases, with 11 bases separating them. Germline V CDR1 and CDR2: SGHNT, YENEEA. This CDR3 has 13 amino acids. CDR3 coding DNA: TGTGCCAGCAGCTTACAGGGTTTCGGCGAGCAGTACTTC. This encodes CASSLQGFGEQYF.

The rearrangement links TRBV12-3 or TRBV12-4 to TRBJ1-2, with D possibly matching TRBD1 (6 bases). Between the trimmed V and J ends, which lost 5 bases and 5 bases, there was a span of 21 bases. The CDR3 has 16 residues. CDR3: CASSPQWTARRYGYTF. CDR3 nucleotides: TGTGCCAGCAGTCCGCAATGGACAGCCCGGAGGTATGGCTACACCTTC.